This entry features one T cell receptor (beta chain) sequence. Its antigen remains unidentified. Base qualities are missing; no much larger clone stands one base away. The data were obtained in a study of cytomegalovirus exposure and HLA in healthy donors listed by TCRdb under 2017. Notes on the research overall: According to an earlier analysis of 587 of the donors, about 180 million T cells yielded approximately 120 million unique TCR beta sequences and more than 250 Gb of sequence data. An early release that covered approximately 600 HLA-typed donors contained around 300 gigabases of sequencing data and 85 million to 100 million unique TCR sequences. Of the roughly 410 genotyped donors, over 80% were placed in the genetic ancestry cluster associated with self-reported Caucasian donors. The study aimed to test whether signatures of past pathogen exposure could be identified by cataloging public T cell receptors. The study profiled the T cell repertoires of hundreds of subjects by immunosequencing and related them to cytomegalovirus serostatus. Besides the first cohort of some 670 subjects, a separate validation cohort made up of around 120 different subjects was used. High-throughput TCR immunosequencing, statistical association of individual TCRs with disease status, and machine learning were combined to predict cytomegalovirus infection status. A later analysis re-analyzed previously published TCR beta repertoires from about 600 donors and added high-resolution HLA genotyping to study TCR occurrence patterns. The later analysis used no new phenotypic data to find candidate immune exposures, relying instead on TCR beta sequences and their occurrence across donors. An earlier analysis of a few hundred of the donors applied high-throughput TCR beta sequencing to assess whether each TCR beta V gene segment acted as functional or pseudogenic. Donor age, sex, ethnicity and CMV serostatus were collected together with the repertoire data. Genome-wide SNP genotypes for about three fifths of the roughly 670 donors were used in a later genetic analysis, which treated that subset as a discovery cohort. All discovery cohort repertoires had been generated on a single sequencing platform. HLA typing included class I and class II loci at four-digit resolution. The number of donors typed differed by locus, with roughly 620-640 for A, B, C, DRB1 and DQB1, around 500 for DQA1, over 600 for DPA1, and 400 to 490 for DPB1. Roughly 5 DR-DQ haplotypes were handled as single units for association and clustering, since linkage in the cohort was strong. Across approximately 400 genotyped donors of the cohort, an average of roughly 250,000 unique TCR beta nucleotide sequences per donor were sequenced, and approximately 17% of those sequences were non-productive.

The library was generated by the immunoSEQ multiplex PCR assay. For the multiplex PCR, a mixture combining 60 forward primers for TCR Vbeta segments and 13 reverse primers for TCR Jbeta segments was used. Amplification of the CDR3 region of rearranged TCR beta genes was performed with a multiplex PCR assay on genomic DNA. The Illumina HiSeq System was used to sequence the amplified TCR beta libraries as 87-base-pair reads. On the study's bioinformatics: Across the 600 to 700 repertoires, a later analysis counted tens of millions of unique TCR beta chains, around 11 million of which were shared by at least two donors. A nearest-neighbor algorithm error-corrected the raw reads and collapsed the reads into unique sequences, merging closely related sequences to remove PCR and sequencing errors. V, D and J gene segments were assigned by aligning CDR3 sequences to IMGT reference sequences. For a sequence to be retained, a match of at least six nucleotides to both a V gene segment and a J gene segment was required. A rearrangement was called productive if the CDR3 had no stop codons and remained in frame with V and J, and every other rearrangement was called non-productive. CDR3 was defined according to IMGT convention as the region running from the second conserved V-encoded cysteine to the conserved J-encoded phenylalanine. The earlier analysis of fewer than 750 of the donors excluded sequences that lacked an unambiguous match to a single V gene segment. An earlier analysis of 587 of the donors called V segments functional above 56.7% productive rearrangements and segregating when the between-donor standard deviation exceeded 5%. A statistical classification framework was built to diagnose cytomegalovirus status from the catalog of TCR beta chain sequences. In a later analysis, V and J genes were assigned by comparing TCR nucleotide sequences against IMGT/GENE-DB human TR gene sequences. In a later analysis, CDR3 sequences and most-parsimonious VDJ recombination scenarios were assigned using the TCRdist pipeline. In a later analysis, each TCR beta chain was defined by its CDR3 amino acid sequence together with its V-gene family, and reads without a unique V-gene family were excluded. To address suspected cross-contamination and a sequencing artifact, a later analysis removed 592 highly shared, low-generation-probability nucleotide sequences. In a later analysis, a clonal expansion index was calculated for each public chain from normalized within-repertoire ranks of inferred template counts. A later analysis computed generation probabilities with a VDJ recombination model fitted to out-of-frame rearrangements, and checked the results against IGoR. Hypergeometric tests were used in a later analysis to score TCR-TCR, TCR-HLA and TCR-CMV co-occurrence, with a repertoire-size bias correction applied to the TCR pairs. A later analysis estimated false discovery rates by permuting HLA or CMV assignments 20 times. A later analysis grouped co-occurring TCRs with DBSCAN, adding TCRdist sequence similarity when clustering within HLA-allele-positive subsets. Repertoires with fewer than 30,000 or more than 120,000 public chains were left out of co-occurrence clustering, as were four to six repertoires with anomalous nucleotide sharing. Held by TCRdb, this immuneACCESS table contains in-frame sequences only and omits some clones. Under half of the omission traces to an unresolved V gene where checked; the cause of the rest is unknown. Clone size and V and J calls were adopted from that table, with D and trimming inferred from the DNA. The sample has 200,000 or so clones on record, 60% to 80% of them singletons. Just under 3% of the sample rests with the top ten.

As encoded in the germline V gene, CDR1 is MGHRA while CDR2 is YSYEKL. From cysteine to phenylalanine, the CDR3 is 18 amino acids long. The sequence is cut down to CDR3 DNA, 54 bases in frame from base 1. The germline V end is reduced by 4 bases and the J end by 3 bases; junction bases left unmatched: 10. Paper-wide results and their limitations: The authors suggested that the approach could potentially be generalized to other disease states and immunological phenotypes. A total of 164 TCR beta chains were listed by the study as associated with cytomegalovirus. A few of the identified cytomegalovirus-associated TCR beta chains were confirmed in vitro to be specific for cytomegalovirus antigens. The sequencing pipeline was judged likely to have produced a cluster of highly shared sequence variants as a technical artifact. In a later analysis, several top co-occurrence clusters were reported to appear linked to parvovirus B19, influenza, CMV and Epstein-Barr virus. While some public TCRs were present in many individuals, most TCR sequences turned up only very rarely across donors. The cohort was sequenced for TCR beta chains only, and without alpha or paired-chain data the features that could be detected were limited. The presence/absence analyses assumed that sequencing depth was roughly uniform across donors, and that assumption may not be true. In a later analysis, the rate of TCR association differed among HLA loci, with DRB1 alleles having the most associated TCRs and HLA-C alleles having the fewest. Because HLA typing was unavailable for some donors at each locus, only the typed subset was used in association tests. A further reported finding was that TCR beta sequences accurately predicted the HLA-A and HLA-B alleles for most subjects in the first cohort. Because counts were too low, approximately 18 rarely observed V segments, including chromosome 9 orphons, were excluded from the earlier analysis of a few hundred of the donors. An association between a missense DCLRE1C variant and V-gene and J-gene trimming of TCR beta chains was found in a later genetic analysis and replicated in an independent cohort. In an earlier analysis of about 550 of the donors, most TCR beta V segments were observed in productive rearrangements about 87% or about 30% of the time, broadly matching IMGT annotations. Immune exposure information for the cohort was limited to CMV serostatus. When HLA alleles, especially DR and DQ, strongly co-occurred, attributing TCR associations to individual alleles was difficult. Specific HLA alleles were associated with 16,951 TCR beta sequences at a false discovery rate of 0.05 in a later analysis. Cytomegalovirus status was reported to be diagnosed by the classifier with high specificity and sensitivity in both the original and validation cohorts. A later genetic analysis reported fewer N-insertions in productive TCRs among donors in an Asian-associated ancestry cluster than the roughly 620-donor mean. In a later analysis, HLA-associated TCR beta chains showed more clonal expansion and lower generation probabilities than non-associated chains that were equally common. The 87-base-pair reads could not distinguish some IMGT-functional V segments, including TRBV6-2 and TRBV6-3, so those segments were excluded. Correlated functional status among segregating V segments might be attributable to linkage disequilibrium, but an unknown experimental factor could not be ruled out. According to a later analysis, most CMV-associated TCR beta chains appeared to be HLA-restricted, and the HLA associations seemed to be driven largely by CMV exposure.

The cohort comprised some 730 healthy bone marrow donors. All cohort members were sampled while nominally healthy, although unrecorded immune exposures were likely present. The donor tested CMV seronegative and was one of the 352 seronegative cohort members. Every donor gave a peripheral blood sample, and the peripheral blood mononuclear cells from that sample were used for TCR beta sequencing. Genomic DNA was extracted from the blood cell samples with the Qiagen DNeasy Blood Extraction Kit. This chain joins TRBV4-1 to TRBJ2-7, and 15 junction bases match TRBD2. The sequencing sample was made of PBMCs. The receptor was derived from a woman in her twenties or thirties in good health and CMV-seronegative. The sequenced DNA: TGCGCCAGCAGCCGAGAAGGACTAGCGGGAGGGAAAGGCTACGAGCAGTACTTC. It is translated as CASSREGLAGGKGYEQYF.